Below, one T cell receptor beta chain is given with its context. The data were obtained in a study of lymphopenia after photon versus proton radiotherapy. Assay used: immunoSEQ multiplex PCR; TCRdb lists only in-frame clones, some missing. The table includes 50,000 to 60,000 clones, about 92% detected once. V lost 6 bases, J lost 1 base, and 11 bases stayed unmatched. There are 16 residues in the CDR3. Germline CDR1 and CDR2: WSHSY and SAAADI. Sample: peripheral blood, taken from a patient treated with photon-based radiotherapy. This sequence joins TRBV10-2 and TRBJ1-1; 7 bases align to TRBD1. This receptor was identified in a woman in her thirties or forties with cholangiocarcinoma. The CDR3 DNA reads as TGCGCCAGCAGAACACGAGCGACAGGGAGGAACACTGAAGCTTTCTTT. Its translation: CASRTRATGRNTEAFF.